The clone carrying this T cell receptor (beta chain) was picked up many times. Its specificity is unknown. These data are taken from a study of Graves' ophthalmopathy and Graves' hyperthyroidism. Certain patients were not enrolled. These were patients with other autoimmune diseases, uncontrolled infections, pregnancy or lactation. Diagnosis used clinical symptoms, serum thyroxine, TRAb, thyroid ultrasound and orbital computed tomography. Study-level results: Most thyroid clonotypes with frequency above 0.001 were detected in blood too.

CDR3 length equals 15 residues. With 5 bases clipped from V and 4 bases from J, the junction kept 9 bases outside the gene matches. The germline V gene has CDR1 SGHNT and CDR2 YENEEA. RNA transcripts provided the template for amplifying TCR beta CDR3 regions. First-round RT-PCR employed HTBI primers, with a second-round multiplex PCR after it. TCRdb ran MiXCR on the multiplex PCR reads and lists one entry per CDR3 protein. There are 170,000 or so distinct CDR3 sequences in the sample; around two fifths occur only once, and about 5.8% lies in the top ten. The V gene is TRBV11-3, the J gene TRBJ2-7; 9 bases fit TRBD2. Sequenced material: peripheral blood. This TCR derives from a woman between 40 and 55 years old with Graves' ophthalmopathy. The DNA of the CDR3 is TGTGCCAGCAGCCTCAATTGGCTAGCGGGGTACGAGCAGTACTTC. Protein sequence: CASSLNWLAGYEQYF. Drawing the rest from reference TRBV11-3 and TRBJ2-7, the complete variable domain is EAGVVQSPRYKIIEKKQPVAFWCNPISGHNTLYWYLQNLGQGPELLIRYENEEAVDDSQLPKDRFSAERLKGVDSTLKIQPAELGDSAVYLCASSLNWLAGYEQYFGPGTRLTVT.